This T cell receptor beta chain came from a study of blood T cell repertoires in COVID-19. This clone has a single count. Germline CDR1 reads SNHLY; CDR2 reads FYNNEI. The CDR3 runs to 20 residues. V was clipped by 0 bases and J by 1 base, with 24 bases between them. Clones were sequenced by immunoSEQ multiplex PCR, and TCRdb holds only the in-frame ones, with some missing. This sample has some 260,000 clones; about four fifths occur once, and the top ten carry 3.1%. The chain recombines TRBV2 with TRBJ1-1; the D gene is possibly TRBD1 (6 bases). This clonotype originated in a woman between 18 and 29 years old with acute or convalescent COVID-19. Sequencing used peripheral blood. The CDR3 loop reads CASSEADSHRAHDKNTEAFF. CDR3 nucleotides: TGTGCCAGCAGTGAAGCGGATAGTCACAGGGCCCACGATAAGAACACTGAAGCTTTCTTT.